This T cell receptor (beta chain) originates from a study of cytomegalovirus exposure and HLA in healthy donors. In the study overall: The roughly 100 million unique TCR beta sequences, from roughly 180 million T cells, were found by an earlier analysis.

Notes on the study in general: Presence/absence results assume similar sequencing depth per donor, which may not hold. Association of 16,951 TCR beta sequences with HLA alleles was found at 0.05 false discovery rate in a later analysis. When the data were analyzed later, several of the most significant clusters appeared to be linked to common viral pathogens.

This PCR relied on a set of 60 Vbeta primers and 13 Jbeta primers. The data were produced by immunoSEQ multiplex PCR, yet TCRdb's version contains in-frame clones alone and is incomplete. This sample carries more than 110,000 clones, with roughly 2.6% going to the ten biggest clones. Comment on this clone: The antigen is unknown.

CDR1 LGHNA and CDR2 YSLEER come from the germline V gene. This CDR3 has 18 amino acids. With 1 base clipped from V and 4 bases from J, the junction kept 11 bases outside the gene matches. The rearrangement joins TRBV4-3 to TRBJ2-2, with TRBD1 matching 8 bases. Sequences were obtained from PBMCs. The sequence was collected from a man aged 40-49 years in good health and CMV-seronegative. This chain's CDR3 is CASSQGVSRGRITGELFF. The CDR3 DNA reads TGCGCCAGCAGCCAAGGGGTGAGCAGGGGGCGTATCACCGGGGAGCTGTTTTTT.